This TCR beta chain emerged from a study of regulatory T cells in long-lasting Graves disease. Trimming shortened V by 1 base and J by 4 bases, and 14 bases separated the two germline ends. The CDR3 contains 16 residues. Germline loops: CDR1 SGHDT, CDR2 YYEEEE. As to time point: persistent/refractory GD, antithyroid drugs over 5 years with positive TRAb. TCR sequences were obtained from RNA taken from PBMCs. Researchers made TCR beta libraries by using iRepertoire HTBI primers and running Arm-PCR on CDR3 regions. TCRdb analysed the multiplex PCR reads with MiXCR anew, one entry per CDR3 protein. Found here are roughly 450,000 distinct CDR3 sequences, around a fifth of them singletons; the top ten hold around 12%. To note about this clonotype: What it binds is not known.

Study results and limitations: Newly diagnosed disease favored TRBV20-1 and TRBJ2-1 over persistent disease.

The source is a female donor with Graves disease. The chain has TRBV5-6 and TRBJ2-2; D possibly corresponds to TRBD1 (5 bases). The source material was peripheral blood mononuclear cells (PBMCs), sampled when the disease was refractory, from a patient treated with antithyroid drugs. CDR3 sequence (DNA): TGTGCCAGCAGCTTGTATATAGGGGCCATCACCGGGGAGCTGTTTTTT. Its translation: CASSLYIGAITGELFF.